This entry features one TCR beta chain sequence. All patients reached thyroid surgery having received no treatment beforehand. Germline assignment: CDR1 MNHEY and CDR2 SVGEGT. The CDR3 runs 16 residues. V was pared by 1 base and J by 4 bases, with 5 bases of the junction left unmatched. The data originate from a study of metastatic and nonmetastatic thyroid tumors. As for the study in general: Repertoires from malignant and benign thyroid patients were compared across blood and tumor or nodule tissue.

TCRdb called clones again from the PCR reads with MiXCR. The data show tens of thousands of clones, approximately 20% seen once. The sample comprised blood. The source is a male donor with papillary thyroid cancer or a benign thyroid nodule (not recorded which). Some clones in this sample may be carry-over from other donors' samples. The chain combines TRBV6-2 or TRBV6-3 with TRBJ2-1; 9 bases align to TRBD2. Written as DNA, the CDR3 is TGTGCCAGCAGTTACTTAAGGACTAGCGCTTACAATGAGCAGTTCTTC. This gives the protein CASSYLRTSAYNEQFF.